These T cell receptor beta chains were read from a single sample in a study of blood T cell repertoires in COVID-19. Some clones are missing from TCRdb's copy, which holds only in-frame ones; the method was immunoSEQ multiplex PCR. The repertoire holds approximately 210,000 clones, with 70% to 85% as singletons. Input material: PBMCs or T cells enriched from blood (not recorded which). These receptors came from a man aged 35-49 years who had recovered from COVID-19. The CDR3 runs from the conserved cysteine through the conserved F or W. A D gene is named only where the DNA matches it firmly. Rows may omit the clone size; those that give it use once, few, many or a size class.

size	V	D	J	CDR3	DNA
-	TRBV2	TRBD2	TRBJ2-1	CASRLAGAYNEQFF	TGTGCCAGCAGACTAGCGGGGGCTTACAATGAGCAGTTCTTC
-	TRBV30	-	TRBJ1-2	CAWSVQGGYTF	TGTGCCTGGAGTGTACAGGGAGGCTACACCTTC
-	TRBV10-3	TRBD1	TRBJ2-1	CAIREQGAGDEQFF	TGTGCCATCAGGGAACAGGGGGCCGGGGATGAGCAGTTCTTC
-	TRBV5-4	TRBD2	TRBJ2-7	CASRPNPTSGRYHYEQYF	TGTGCCAGCAGACCAAACCCCACTAGCGGGAGGTACCACTACGAGCAGTACTTC
-	TRBV28	TRBD1	TRBJ1-5	CASSQGTGFNQPQHF	TGTGCCAGCAGCCAAGGGACAGGGTTCAATCAGCCCCAGCATTTT
-	TRBV9	TRBD1	TRBJ2-5	CASSSGTGRQETQYF	TGTGCCAGCAGCTCCGGGACAGGTCGCCAAGAGACCCAGTACTTC
-	TRBV28	-	TRBJ1-2	CASSPLRGGQGYTF	TGTGCCAGCAGTCCCCTCCGGGGGGGGCAGGGCTACACCTTC
once	TRBV5-1	-	TRBJ2-2	CASSPPLAGKTGELFF	TGCGCCAGCAGCCCCCCACTTGCGGGAAAGACCGGGGAGCTGTTTTTT
once	TRBV5-1	TRBD2	TRBJ2-5	CASSFAGTSGGGQETQYF	TGCGCCAGCAGCTTCGCCGGGACTAGCGGGGGGGGACAAGAGACCCAGTACTTC
-	TRBV7-8	-	TRBJ2-1	CASSLGERYNEQFF	TGTGCCAGCAGCTTAGGCGAGCGCTACAATGAGCAGTTCTTC
-	TRBV3-1/TRBV3-2	-	TRBJ1-3	CASSHLGTTGNTIYF	TGTGCCAGCAGCCACTTAGGGACAACAGGAAACACCATATATTTT
-	TRBV6-5	-	TRBJ2-3	CASSKASVADTQYF	TGTGCCAGCAGTAAGGCTAGCGTGGCAGATACGCAGTATTTT
-	TRBV4-3	-	TRBJ1-4	CASSPGGVKEKLFF	TGCGCCAGCAGCCCCGGGGGAGTAAAAGAAAAACTGTTTTTT
-	TRBV5-6	TRBD1	TRBJ1-6	CASSRGQGIGSPLHF	TGTGCCAGCAGCCGCGGACAGGGGATAGGTTCACCCCTCCACTTT
-	TRBV9	TRBD2	TRBJ2-3	CASSVEGLADTDTQYF	TGTGCCAGCAGCGTAGAGGGACTAGCGGATACAGATACGCAGTATTTT
-	TRBV5-1	TRBD2	TRBJ2-3	CASSLGDIAGADTQYF	TGCGCCAGCAGCTTGGGAGATATAGCGGGAGCAGATACGCAGTATTTT
-	TRBV29-1	TRBD2	TRBJ2-5	CSVGLAGGVGETQYF	TGCAGCGTGGGACTAGCGGGGGGGGTTGGAGAGACCCAGTACTTC
-	TRBV5-5	-	TRBJ2-7	CASSRRQETYEQYF	TGTGCCAGCAGCCGGAGACAGGAGACCTACGAGCAGTACTTC
-	TRBV7-9	-	TRBJ1-5	CASSQINQPQHF	TGTGCCAGCAGCCAAATCAATCAGCCCCAGCATTTT
-	TRBV2	-	TRBJ2-3	CASKVDRRVDTQYF	TGTGCCAGCAAGGTAGACAGGCGGGTAGATACGCAGTATTTT
-	TRBV10-3	TRBD1	TRBJ2-1	CAIRQTGDEQFF	TGTGCCATCAGACAAACAGGGGACGAGCAGTTCTTC
-	TRBV19	TRBD1	TRBJ2-3	CASSDRGADTQYF	TGTGCCAGTTCAGACAGGGGCGCAGATACGCAGTATTTT
-	TRBV5-1	TRBD1	TRBJ2-4	CASSVTGGAFGKNIQYF	TGCGCCAGCAGCGTAACAGGGGGCGCCTTTGGCAAAAACATTCAGTACTTC
once	TRBV3-1/TRBV3-2	-	TRBJ2-3	CASSQGGGQREDTQYF	TGTGCCAGCAGCCAAGGTGGAGGACAGAGGGAAGATACGCAGTATTTT
-	TRBV30	TRBD1	TRBJ1-1	CAWSIGTGLEAFF	TGTGCCTGGAGTATCGGGACAGGGCTTGAAGCTTTCTTT
-	TRBV11-1	TRBD1	TRBJ1-1	CASSSGRGDTEAFF	TGTGCCAGCAGCTCGGGCAGGGGGGACACTGAAGCTTTCTTT
-	TRBV28	-	TRBJ2-1	CASIPYGLDSPNEQFF	TGTGCCAGCATCCCGTACGGACTGGACTCTCCCAATGAGCAGTTCTTC
few	TRBV24-1	-	TRBJ2-7	CATSDRNTPYEQYF	TGTGCCACCAGTGACAGGAACACCCCCTACGAGCAGTACTTC
-	TRBV27	TRBD1	TRBJ1-2	CASSDRDTYGYTF	TGTGCCAGCAGTGACAGGGATACCTATGGCTACACCTTC
-	TRBV13	TRBD1	TRBJ2-1	CASSDGWGTGNEQFF	TGTGCCAGCAGCGATGGATGGGGGACAGGGAATGAGCAGTTCTTC
-	TRBV5-6	-	TRBJ2-5	CASSLRGRYSETQYF	TGTGCCAGCAGCTTAAGAGGGAGATATTCAGAGACCCAGTACTTC
-	TRBV5-4	TRBD2	TRBJ2-5	CASREGLAGEETQYF	TGTGCCAGCAGGGAGGGACTAGCGGGGGAAGAGACCCAGTACTTC
few	TRBV28	-	TRBJ2-7	CASSATASYEQYF	TGTGCCAGCAGTGCGACAGCCTCCTACGAGCAGTACTTC
-	TRBV6-5	-	TRBJ2-5	CASSQIETQYF	TGTGCCAGCAGCCAAATAGAGACCCAGTACTTC
-	TRBV7-2	-	TRBJ1-5	CASSLSSNQPQHF	TGTGCCAGCAGCCTAAGTAGCAATCAGCCCCAGCATTTT
-	TRBV27	-	TRBJ1-1	CASSLFQPLNRENTEAFF	TGTGCCAGCAGTCTATTCCAGCCCCTAAACAGGGAGAACACTGAAGCTTTCTTT
few	TRBV4-2	-	TRBJ2-3	CASSQDYGGTDTQYF	TGTGCCAGCAGCCAAGATTACGGGGGCACAGATACGCAGTATTTT
-	TRBV3-1/TRBV3-2	TRBD1	TRBJ1-4	CASSRAQGANEKLFF	TGTGCCAGCAGCCGGGCACAGGGGGCAAATGAAAAACTGTTTTTT
-	TRBV12-3/TRBV12-4	-	TRBJ1-2	CASSRQPNYGYTF	TGTGCCAGCAGTCGACAACCTAACTATGGCTACACCTTC
-	TRBV18	-	TRBJ1-3	CASSPESSGNTIYF	TGTGCCAGCTCACCAGAGAGCTCTGGAAACACCATATATTTT
-	TRBV24-1	-	TRBJ2-3	CATSDDTHRDTSTDTQYF	TGTGCCACCAGTGACGATACACACAGGGACACTAGCACAGATACGCAGTATTTT
-	TRBV28	-	TRBJ2-1	CASSLVEASSYNEQFF	TGTGCCAGCAGTTTAGTAGAGGCGAGCTCCTACAATGAGCAGTTCTTC
-	TRBV7-2	-	TRBJ1-1	CASSLMRSSNTEAFF	TGTGCCAGCAGCTTAATGAGGAGCTCGAACACTGAAGCTTTCTTT
-	TRBV12-3/TRBV12-4	-	TRBJ1-1	CASSFYSTEAFF	TGTGCCAGCAGTTTTTACAGCACTGAAGCTTTCTTT
few	TRBV18	-	TRBJ2-1	CASSPINAVEQFF	TGTGCCAGCTCACCTATTAACGCAGTTGAGCAGTTCTTC
-	TRBV28	TRBD1	TRBJ2-1	CASTDRQGATVEQFF	TGTGCCAGCACTGATAGACAGGGGGCGACCGTTGAGCAGTTCTTC
-	TRBV14	TRBD2	TRBJ2-3	CASSLPGLDEAQYF	TGTGCCAGCAGCCTCCCGGGACTAGATGAGGCGCAGTATTTT
-	TRBV5-4	-	TRBJ1-1	CASSLGIRNTEAFF	TGTGCCAGCAGCTTGGGCATCAGGAACACTGAAGCTTTCTTT
-	TRBV25-1	-	TRBJ1-1	CASSGQANTEAFF	TGTGCCAGCAGTGGACAGGCTAACACTGAAGCTTTCTTT
-	TRBV2	TRBD2	TRBJ2-3	CASSAGGGGTDTQYF	TGTGCCAGCAGTGCGGGGGGGGGTGGCACAGATACGCAGTATTTT
few	TRBV4-2	TRBD1	TRBJ1-5	CASSRDRGEGDQPQHF	TGTGCCAGCAGCCGGGACAGGGGGGAGGGGGACCAGCCCCAGCATTTT
-	TRBV6-5	-	TRBJ1-5	CASRQYRVDQPQHF	TGTGCCAGCAGGCAATACAGGGTAGATCAGCCCCAGCATTTT
-	TRBV6-5	-	TRBJ1-2	CAVRPNYGYTF	TGTGCAGTCAGGCCTAACTATGGCTACACCTTC
-	TRBV19	TRBD2	TRBJ2-5	CASSIDRAGGPETQYF	TGTGCCAGTAGTATAGATCGCGCGGGGGGTCCGGAGACCCAGTACTTC